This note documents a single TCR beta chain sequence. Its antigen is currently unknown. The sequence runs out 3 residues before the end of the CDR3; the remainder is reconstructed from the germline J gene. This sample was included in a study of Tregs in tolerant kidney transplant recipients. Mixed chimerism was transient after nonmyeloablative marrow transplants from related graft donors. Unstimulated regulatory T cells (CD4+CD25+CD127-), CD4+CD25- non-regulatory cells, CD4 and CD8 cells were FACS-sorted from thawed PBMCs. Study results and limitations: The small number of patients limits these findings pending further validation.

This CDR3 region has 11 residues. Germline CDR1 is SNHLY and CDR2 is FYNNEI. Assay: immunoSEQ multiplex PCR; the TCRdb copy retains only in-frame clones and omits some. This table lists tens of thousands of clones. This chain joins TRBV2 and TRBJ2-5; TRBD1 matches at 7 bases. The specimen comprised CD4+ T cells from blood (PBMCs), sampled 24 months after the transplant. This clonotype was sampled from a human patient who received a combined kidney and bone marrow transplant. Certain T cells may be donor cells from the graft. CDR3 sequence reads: CATGTEETQYF. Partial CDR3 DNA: TGTGCGACCGGGACAGAAGAGACC.